The entry below gives a single T cell receptor beta chain sequence along with its context. Its antigen is not known. TCR beta CDR3 region amplification was performed from RNA transcripts. Carried out on the TCR CDR3, a first-round RT-PCR used the HTBI primer set. TCRdb independently ran MiXCR on the multiplex PCR reads; one entry per CDR3 protein. The table lists 130,000 to 150,000 distinct CDR3 sequences, around 20% of them singletons, with 65% to 80% in the top ten. The CDR3 sequence is 15 residues long. Between the trimmed V and J ends, which lost 5 bases and 0 bases, there was a span of 11 bases. Germline CDR1 and CDR2: SEHNR and FQNEAQ (reference sequence). These data originate in a study of T cells in Graves' hyperthyroidism and ophthalmopathy. Looking at the study overall: Peripheral blood was taken when the disease was first diagnosed, before any treatment began.

Exclusion of patients followed from uncontrolled infection, other autoimmune disease, pregnancy or lactation. Diagnoses used clinical symptoms, serum thyroxine and TRAb, thyroid ultrasound and orbital computed tomography. Study observations and caveats: Stable hyperthyroidism was told apart from ophthalmopathy by a model built on 13 V-J features.

The chain joins TRBV7-9 to TRBJ1-3; the D gene is possibly TRBD1 (5 bases). Sequencing was performed on blood. This TCR came from a woman in her forties or fifties with Graves' hyperthyroidism that later progressed to Graves' ophthalmopathy. CDR3 residues: CASSATEYSGNTIYF. Written as DNA, the CDR3 is TGTGCCAGCAGCGCGACAGAGTACTCTGGAAACACCATATATTTT.